This entry lists 13 T cell receptor beta chains sequenced from one sample in a study of cytomegalovirus exposure and HLA in healthy donors. PCR employed 60 Vbeta and 13 Jbeta primers. Sequenced by immunoSEQ multiplex PCR; TCRdb stores in-frame clones only, minus some. The data contain 100,000 to 150,000 clones, around 8.5% of them seen just once; the ten biggest clones take up 4.5% to 7%. Sequencing was performed on PBMCs. The receptor set was obtained from a man in his forties in good health and CMV-seronegative.

The chain carries TRBV9 and TRBJ1-2; D perhaps matches TRBD1 (5 bases). The CDR3 has 13 residues. Germline V lookup: CDR1 SGDLS, CDR2 YYNGEE. Trimming shortened V by 3 bases and J by 10 bases, and 16 bases separated the two germline ends. The CDR3 protein is CASSGTTAGTYTF. In DNA, the CDR3 is TGTGCCAGCAGCGGGACTACCGCAGGGACCTACACCTTC.

J is TRBJ1-2 and V is TRBV28, with unresolved D. V lost 6 bases and J 3 bases, leaving 11 bases between the germline ends. Germline loops: CDR1 MDHEN, CDR2 SYDVKM. This CDR3 region has 13 residues. The CDR3 nucleotides are TGTGCCAGCAGGAAGACTATTTACTATGGCTACACCTTC. As protein: CASRKTIYYGYTF.

This chain links TRBV14 with TRBJ2-3; TRBD2 matches 10 bases. V lost 4 bases to trimming and J lost 1 base; unmatched junction nucleotides: 5. Germline lookup yields CDR1 SGHDN and CDR2 FVKESK. This CDR3 has 16 residues. CDR3 residues: CASSRALAGRTDTQYF. CDR3 DNA sequence: TGTGCCAGCAGCCGAGCACTAGCGGGGCGCACAGATACGCAGTATTTT. Using reference TRBV14 and TRBJ2-3 for the parts outside the CDR3, the full variable domain is EAGVTQFPSHSVIEKGQTVTLRCDPISGHDNLYWYRRVMGKEIKFLLHFVKESKQDESGMPNNRFLAERTGGTYSTLKVQPAELEDSGVYFCASSRALAGRTDTQYFGPGTRLTVL.

This clone was recorded a few times. The chain links TRBV7-9 to TRBJ2-5, with D tentatively TRBD2 (5 bases). Trimming removed 1 base from V and 5 bases from J, with 11 bases in between. Germline CDR1 is SEHNR and CDR2 is FQNEAQ (reference sequence). This CDR3 has 14 residues. The CDR3 loop reads CASSLVEGAETQYF. DNA for the CDR3: TGTGCCAGCAGCTTAGTAGAGGGTGCGGAGACCCAGTACTTC.

This clone occurred a few times. The J gene is TRBJ1-1, the V gene TRBV21-1; the tabulated D call, TRBD1, remains unverified against the DNA. TRBV21-1 is flagged as a pseudogene. The CDR3 has 16 residues. The chain's CDR3 is CASSTGPLWRSTEAFF. The CDR3 region has the DNA TGTGCCAGCAGCACAGGGCCGCTATGGCGGTCCACTGAAGCTTTCTTT.

This clone was seen more than once but under ten times. The chain is built from TRBV5-4 and TRBJ2-1; D possibly corresponds to TRBD1 (6 bases). V was pared by 4 bases and J by 9 bases, with 11 bases between. The CDR3 sequence is 12 residues long. CDR1 is SGHNT and CDR2 is YYREEE in the germline V gene (reference sequence). The CDR3 reads CASSPQGSEQFF. DNA for the CDR3: TGTGCCAGCAGCCCACAGGGAAGTGAGCAGTTCTTC.

The chain couples TRBV29-1 to TRBJ2-7; 8 nucleotides align to TRBD1. The CDR3 runs to 13 residues. With V trimmed by 4 bases and J by 0 bases, 2 bases remained unmatched. The germline V gene encodes CDR1 SQVTM and CDR2 ANQGSEA. CDR3 DNA: TGCAGCGTTGGGGACAGGACCTCCTACGAGCAGTACGTC. This codes for CSVGDRTSYEQYV.

This chain uses TRBV11-2 with TRBJ2-3, with 9 positions matching TRBD2. This CDR3 spans 14 amino acids. The germline V gene encodes CDR1 SGHAT and CDR2 FQNNGV. The trim removed 1 base at V and 4 bases at J, leaving 0 bases unmatched. CDR3 sequence (DNA): TGTGCCAGCAGCTTAGGGACTAGCGCAGATACGCAGTATTTT. Residues: CASSLGTSADTQYF.

This clone was seen a handful of times. The chain employs TRBV7-3 and TRBJ2-3; 12 positions match TRBD2. Germline lookup yields CDR1 SGHTA and CDR2 FQGTGA. V lost 10 bases to trimming and J lost 2 bases; unmatched junction nucleotides: 1. There are 13 residues in the CDR3. Written as DNA, the CDR3 is TGTGCCACTAGCGGGGGGGACACAGATACGCAGTATTTT. As protein: CATSGGDTDTQYF.

This clone showed up just a few times. The chain is built from TRBV9 and TRBJ2-2, with D unclear. The CDR3 length is 14 residues. V was pared by 0 bases and J by 8 bases, with 11 bases between. CDR1 is SGDLS, CDR2 YYNGEE, per germline. This chain's CDR3 is CASSVGDIEGELFF. For the CDR3, the DNA is TGTGCCAGCAGCGTAGGCGATATCGAGGGGGAGCTGTTTTTT.

This clone was detected only a few times. CDR3 sequence reads: CASSSGGPETQYF. The CDR3 DNA reads TGTGCCAGCAGCTCGGGGGGGCCGGAGACCCAGTACTTC. The V gene is TRBV7-8, the J gene TRBJ2-5; 8 nucleotides agree with TRBD2. Germline lookup yields CDR1 SGHVS and CDR2 FQNEAQ. J lost 5 bases, V lost 4 bases, and 3 bases had no gene match. The CDR3 has 13 amino acids.

The chain links TRBV10-3 to TRBJ1-1; D is unclear. V lost 6 bases to trimming and J lost 1 base, with 9 bases between them. CDR3 length: 13 residues. CDR1 and CDR2 (germline): ENHRY, SYGVKD. DNA for the CDR3: TGTGCCATCAGCTCGACGGGGAACACTGAAGCTTTCTTT. Translating it yields CAISSTGNTEAFF.

The chain recombines TRBV28 with TRBJ1-5; 9 bases map to TRBD1. With V trimmed by 7 bases and J by 7 bases, 8 bases remained unmatched. CDR1 is MDHEN and CDR2 is SYDVKM in the germline V gene. The CDR3 totals 14 residues. The CDR3 spells CASMRTGAVQPQHF. The DNA of the CDR3 is TGTGCCAGCATGAGGACAGGGGCTGTGCAGCCCCAGCATTTT.